These T cell receptor beta chains were read from a single sample in a study of cytomegalovirus exposure and HLA in healthy donors. Assay: immunoSEQ multiplex PCR; the TCRdb copy retains only in-frame clones and omits some. The repertoire has roughly 70,000 clones, 85% to 90% of them found once; the top ten carry 3.5% to 4%. Material: PBMCs. The receptor set was obtained from a woman between 18 and 29 years old in good health and CMV-seropositive. Each CDR3 is given with its conserved first and last residue. The D gene is left open where the match is weak. Only part of the rows carry a size: once, few, many, or a class if the clone is expanded.

abundance: NA; len: 15; j_gene: TRBJ2-3; v_gene: TRBV7-9; d_gene: TRBD2; CDR3nt: TGTGCCAGCAGCTTGGGACTAGCTAGCACAGATACGCAGTATTTT; CDR3aa: CASSLGLASTDTQYF
abundance: NA; len: 15; j_gene: TRBJ1-2; v_gene: TRBV29-1; d_gene: TRBD1; CDR3nt: TGCAGCGTTGAGGGTGTGGACAGGGGAGTCCATGGCTACACCTTC; CDR3aa: CSVEGVDRGVHGYTF
abundance: NA; len: 15; j_gene: TRBJ1-1; v_gene: TRBV19; d_gene: TRBD1; CDR3nt: TGTGCCAGTAGTGTGGACAGGTGGGCGGACACTGAAGCTTTCTTT; CDR3aa: CASSVDRWADTEAFF
abundance: NA; len: 15; j_gene: TRBJ2-3; v_gene: TRBV2; d_gene: TRBD2; CDR3nt: TGTGCCAGCAGTGAGTGGCTTAGCGGGTCAGATACGCAGTATTTT; CDR3aa: CASSEWLSGSDTQYF
abundance: once; len: 17; j_gene: TRBJ2-1; v_gene: TRBV4-2; d_gene: TRBD2; CDR3nt: TGTGCCAGCAGCCGAGTACAAGCGGGGACCTCCTACAATGAGCAGTTCTTC; CDR3aa: CASSRVQAGTSYNEQFF
abundance: NA; len: 13; j_gene: TRBJ2-7; v_gene: TRBV2; d_gene: NA; CDR3nt: TGTGCCAGCAGTGAATTCAGGGTTGGAGAGCAGTACTTC; CDR3aa: CASSEFRVGEQYF
abundance: NA; len: 17; j_gene: TRBJ1-4; v_gene: TRBV19; d_gene: NA; CDR3nt: TGTGCCAGTAGTATTTTTCCGGATCTAGGAACTAATGAAAAACTGTTTTTT; CDR3aa: CASSIFPDLGTNEKLFF
abundance: NA; len: 11; j_gene: TRBJ1-1; v_gene: TRBV6-6; d_gene: NA; CDR3nt: TGTGCCAGCAGCCTATTCGGTGAAGCTTTCTTT; CDR3aa: CASSLFGEAFF
abundance: NA; len: 14; j_gene: TRBJ1-5; v_gene: TRBV19; d_gene: TRBD1; CDR3nt: TGTGCCAGTAGTCAGGGGGCTGGCAATCAGCCCCAGCATTTT; CDR3aa: CASSQGAGNQPQHF
abundance: NA; len: 15; j_gene: TRBJ2-5; v_gene: TRBV7-9; d_gene: NA; CDR3nt: TGTGCCAGCAGCTTAGCCCACAGCTTACAAGAGACCCAGTACTTC; CDR3aa: CASSLAHSLQETQYF
abundance: NA; len: 17; j_gene: TRBJ2-5; v_gene: TRBV9; d_gene: TRBD2; CDR3nt: TGTGCCAGCAGCGTAGCTTCTAGCGGGGGATACCAAGAGACCCAGTACTTC; CDR3aa: CASSVASSGGYQETQYF
abundance: NA; len: 12; j_gene: TRBJ1-1; v_gene: TRBV29-1; d_gene: TRBD1; CDR3nt: TGCAGCGTTGAAAGGGACAGTAGGAAAGCTTTCTTT; CDR3aa: CSVERDSRKAFF
abundance: NA; len: 14; j_gene: TRBJ2-7; v_gene: TRBV7-2; d_gene: TRBD1; CDR3nt: TGTGCCAGCAGCTCATACAGGGGAACCTACGAGCAGTACTTC; CDR3aa: CASSSYRGTYEQYF
abundance: NA; len: 14; j_gene: TRBJ1-1; v_gene: TRBV5-1; d_gene: NA; CDR3nt: TGCGCCAGCAGCGCCGGAGCGAAAGCAAGTGGGGCTTTCTTT; CDR3aa: CASSAGAKASGAFF
abundance: NA; len: 13; j_gene: TRBJ2-1; v_gene: TRBV30; d_gene: TRBD2; CDR3nt: TGTGCCTGGAGAGGAGCGGGAGTTAGTGAGCAGTTCTTC; CDR3aa: CAWRGAGVSEQFF
abundance: NA; len: 15; j_gene: TRBJ2-1; v_gene: TRBV7-2; d_gene: NA; CDR3nt: TGTGCCAGCAGCGCTCCGGGGGGCCCCAACAATGAGCAGTTCTTC; CDR3aa: CASSAPGGPNNEQFF
abundance: NA; len: 12; j_gene: TRBJ1-3; v_gene: TRBV11-2; d_gene: TRBD1; CDR3nt: TGTGCCAGCAGTCCCACAGGGGACACCATATATTTT; CDR3aa: CASSPTGDTIYF
abundance: NA; len: 15; j_gene: TRBJ1-6; v_gene: TRBV18; d_gene: NA; CDR3nt: TGTGCCAGCTCACCAGTATCGGGGGGGAATTCACCCCTCCACTTT; CDR3aa: CASSPVSGGNSPLHF
abundance: NA; len: 14; j_gene: TRBJ2-2; v_gene: TRBV6-1; d_gene: NA; CDR3nt: TGTGCCAGCAGTGTGTCGGGAGAACACGGGGAGCTGTTTTTT; CDR3aa: CASSVSGEHGELFF
abundance: NA; len: 14; j_gene: TRBJ2-3; v_gene: TRBV10-3; d_gene: NA; CDR3nt: TGTGCCATCAGTGGAGCCGGGTACACAGATACGCAGTATTTT; CDR3aa: CAISGAGYTDTQYF
abundance: NA; len: 15; j_gene: TRBJ2-7; v_gene: TRBV7-9; d_gene: TRBD1; CDR3nt: TGTGCCAGCAGCTTTACCTGGGACAGCGCCAACGAGCAGTACTTC; CDR3aa: CASSFTWDSANEQYF
abundance: NA; len: 16; j_gene: TRBJ2-5; v_gene: TRBV2; d_gene: TRBD2; CDR3nt: TGTGCCAGCAGTGAGACCCGCGGGGGGGCATCAGAGACCCAGTACTTC; CDR3aa: CASSETRGGASETQYF
abundance: NA; len: 15; j_gene: TRBJ2-1; v_gene: TRBV6-5; d_gene: TRBD2; CDR3nt: TGTGCCAGCAGTCCCACCGGGGGGAGCTACAATGAGCAGTTCTTC; CDR3aa: CASSPTGGSYNEQFF
abundance: NA; len: 13; j_gene: TRBJ2-7; v_gene: TRBV6-6; d_gene: NA; CDR3nt: TGTGCCAGCAGTACCCCTAGCGTCTACGAGCAGTACTTC; CDR3aa: CASSTPSVYEQYF
abundance: NA; len: 13; j_gene: TRBJ2-3; v_gene: TRBV7-9; d_gene: NA; CDR3nt: TGTGCCAGCAGCTTAGTTGGAGAAGATACGCAGTATTTT; CDR3aa: CASSLVGEDTQYF
abundance: NA; len: 16; j_gene: TRBJ1-3; v_gene: TRBV11-2; d_gene: NA; CDR3nt: TGTGCCAGCAGCCCCCGACAGAAGCTCTCTGGAAACACCATATATTTT; CDR3aa: CASSPRQKLSGNTIYF
abundance: NA; len: 17; j_gene: TRBJ2-2; v_gene: TRBV5-5; d_gene: TRBD2; CDR3nt: TGTGCCAGCAGCTTAACCTGGACTAGGTCGAACACCGGGGAGCTGTTTTTT; CDR3aa: CASSLTWTRSNTGELFF
abundance: once; len: 13; j_gene: TRBJ1-1; v_gene: TRBV7-6; d_gene: NA; CDR3nt: TGTGCCAGCAGCTCGACAGGGAACACTGAAGCTTTCTTT; CDR3aa: CASSSTGNTEAFF
abundance: NA; len: 16; j_gene: TRBJ1-1; v_gene: TRBV7-8; d_gene: NA; CDR3nt: TGTGCCAGCAGCTTAACCAGACAGCCAAGGAAGACTGAAGCTTTCTTT; CDR3aa: CASSLTRQPRKTEAFF
abundance: NA; len: 13; j_gene: TRBJ2-5; v_gene: TRBV6-6; d_gene: TRBD2; CDR3nt: TGTGCCAGCGGAACTAGCGGGAGAGAGACCCAGTACTTC; CDR3aa: CASGTSGRETQYF
abundance: NA; len: 15; j_gene: TRBJ1-4; v_gene: TRBV6-4; d_gene: TRBD1; CDR3nt: TGTGCCAGCAGTCCGGGGACAGGATTAGCTGAAAAACTGTTTTTT; CDR3aa: CASSPGTGLAEKLFF
abundance: NA; len: 15; j_gene: TRBJ2-5; v_gene: TRBV5-4; d_gene: TRBD2; CDR3nt: TGTGCCAGTACTACGGGAGGGGGAGGGGGTGCGACCCAGTACTTC; CDR3aa: CASTTGGGGGATQYF
abundance: NA; len: 15; j_gene: TRBJ1-5; v_gene: TRBV7-2; d_gene: TRBD1; CDR3nt: TGTGCCAGCAGCTTAGGGGACAGTCATAATCAGCCCCAGCATTTT; CDR3aa: CASSLGDSHNQPQHF
abundance: NA; len: 13; j_gene: TRBJ2-7; v_gene: TRBV5-6; d_gene: TRBD1; CDR3nt: TGTGCCAGCAGCGCGACAGGGCCCGTCGAGCAGTACTTC; CDR3aa: CASSATGPVEQYF
abundance: NA; len: 11; j_gene: TRBJ2-7; v_gene: TRBV27; d_gene: NA; CDR3nt: TGTGCCAGCAATTCCTTTTACGAGCAGTACTTC; CDR3aa: CASNSFYEQYF
abundance: NA; len: 13; j_gene: TRBJ2-1; v_gene: TRBV7-8; d_gene: TRBD2; CDR3nt: TGTGCCAGCAGCTTCGCGGGAGATTGGGAGCAGTTCTTC; CDR3aa: CASSFAGDWEQFF
abundance: NA; len: 16; j_gene: TRBJ2-6; v_gene: TRBV30; d_gene: NA; CDR3nt: TGTGCCTGGAGTCGGTTGAGGAGCTCTGGGGCCAACGTCCTGACTTTC; CDR3aa: CAWSRLRSSGANVLTF
abundance: NA; len: 16; j_gene: TRBJ2-5; v_gene: TRBV5-1; d_gene: TRBD2; CDR3nt: TGCGCCAGCAGCTGGCGAGACGGGGGGTACCAAGAGACCCAGTACTTC; CDR3aa: CASSWRDGGYQETQYF
abundance: NA; len: 14; j_gene: TRBJ1-4; v_gene: TRBV6-1; d_gene: NA; CDR3nt: TGTGCCAGCAGTGTAACAGGTGCTAATGAAAAACTGTTTTTT; CDR3aa: CASSVTGANEKLFF
abundance: NA; len: 13; j_gene: TRBJ1-4; v_gene: TRBV5-1; d_gene: NA; CDR3nt: TGCGCCAGCAGCAGGGAGGGGGGTGAAAAACTGTTTTTT; CDR3aa: CASSREGGEKLFF
abundance: once; len: 13; j_gene: TRBJ1-5; v_gene: TRBV11-2; d_gene: TRBD1; CDR3nt: TGTGCCAGCAGCTTAGACAGGGGGCAGCCCCAGCATTTT; CDR3aa: CASSLDRGQPQHF
abundance: NA; len: 17; j_gene: TRBJ2-3; v_gene: TRBV6-1; d_gene: NA; CDR3nt: TGTGCCAGCAGTGAATCGCACGGCGGCGGGCCGACAGATACGCAGTATTTT; CDR3aa: CASSESHGGGPTDTQYF
abundance: NA; len: 15; j_gene: TRBJ2-2; v_gene: TRBV5-5; d_gene: TRBD2; CDR3nt: TGTGCCAGCAGGATGTCGTTTAGCGGGAGTGGGGAGCTGTTTTTT; CDR3aa: CASRMSFSGSGELFF
abundance: NA; len: 13; j_gene: TRBJ2-2; v_gene: TRBV11-2; d_gene: NA; CDR3nt: TGTGCCAGCAGCATAGACCCCGGCGGGGAGCTGTTTTTT; CDR3aa: CASSIDPGGELFF
abundance: NA; len: 12; j_gene: TRBJ2-7; v_gene: TRBV11-2; d_gene: NA; CDR3nt: TGTGCCAGCAGCTCCGGGATTTACGAGCAGTACTTC; CDR3aa: CASSSGIYEQYF
abundance: NA; len: 18; j_gene: TRBJ2-1; v_gene: TRBV10-3; d_gene: NA; CDR3nt: TGTGCCATCAGTGGCCTGGGAGGACAGGCGATCACCTACAATGAGCAGTTCTTC; CDR3aa: CAISGLGGQAITYNEQFF
abundance: once; len: 14; j_gene: TRBJ1-1; v_gene: TRBV9; d_gene: NA; CDR3nt: TGTGCCAGCAGCCCGAGGCAATTGAACACTGAAGCTTTCTTT; CDR3aa: CASSPRQLNTEAFF
abundance: NA; len: 11; j_gene: TRBJ2-3; v_gene: TRBV6-1; d_gene: NA; CDR3nt: TGTGCCAGCAGTAGCGCCAATACGCAGTATTTT; CDR3aa: CASSSANTQYF
abundance: NA; len: 18; j_gene: TRBJ1-1; v_gene: TRBV12-2; d_gene: NA; CDR3nt: TGTGCAAGTCGCCACGTCGACAGGGTGGCCCCGCCGAACACTGAAGCTTTCTTT; CDR3aa: CASRHVDRVAPPNTEAFF
abundance: NA; len: 15; j_gene: TRBJ2-7; v_gene: TRBV6-5; d_gene: NA; CDR3nt: TGTGCCAGCAGTTACGAAAGCCTCCCCTCCTACGAGCAGTACTTC; CDR3aa: CASSYESLPSYEQYF
abundance: NA; len: 17; j_gene: TRBJ2-7; v_gene: TRBV14; d_gene: TRBD2; CDR3nt: TGTGCCAGCAGCTTCCTGCCGGGAGGACGTGAAGCCTACGAGCAGTACTTC; CDR3aa: CASSFLPGGREAYEQYF
abundance: NA; len: 12; j_gene: TRBJ1-1; v_gene: TRBV7-2; d_gene: NA; CDR3nt: TGTGCCAGCAGCCCCCGCGGCACTGAAGCTTTCTTT; CDR3aa: CASSPRGTEAFF
abundance: NA; len: 12; j_gene: TRBJ1-5; v_gene: TRBV30; d_gene: NA; CDR3nt: TGTGCCGGGGGGACGGCAAATCAGCCCCAGCATTTT; CDR3aa: CAGGTANQPQHF
abundance: NA; len: 15; j_gene: TRBJ2-1; v_gene: TRBV2; d_gene: TRBD2; CDR3nt: TGTGCCAGCAGCTATACTAGCGGGGGGTACAATGAGCAGTTCTTC; CDR3aa: CASSYTSGGYNEQFF
abundance: NA; len: 16; j_gene: TRBJ1-5; v_gene: TRBV4-2; d_gene: TRBD1; CDR3nt: TGTGCCAGCAGCCAAGATGCAGGGCCAGGGGGTCAGCCCCAGCATTTT; CDR3aa: CASSQDAGPGGQPQHF
abundance: NA; len: 15; j_gene: TRBJ2-2; v_gene: TRBV2; d_gene: NA; CDR3nt: TGTGCCGGATCTGAACTACAAGTCGGGACCGGGGAGCTGTTTTTT; CDR3aa: CAGSELQVGTGELFF
abundance: NA; len: 12; j_gene: TRBJ2-1; v_gene: TRBV30; d_gene: TRBD2; CDR3nt: TGTGCCTGGGGGGACTATAACAATGAGCAGTTCTTC; CDR3aa: CAWGDYNNEQFF
abundance: NA; len: 13; j_gene: TRBJ1-5; v_gene: TRBV19; d_gene: NA; CDR3nt: TGTGCCAGTTCCACCTCTCTAAATCAGCCCCAGCATTTT; CDR3aa: CASSTSLNQPQHF
abundance: NA; len: 14; j_gene: TRBJ2-7; v_gene: TRBV25-1; d_gene: NA; CDR3nt: TGTGCCAGCAGTCCTCGCGGGTATTCCTACGAGCAGTACTTC; CDR3aa: CASSPRGYSYEQYF